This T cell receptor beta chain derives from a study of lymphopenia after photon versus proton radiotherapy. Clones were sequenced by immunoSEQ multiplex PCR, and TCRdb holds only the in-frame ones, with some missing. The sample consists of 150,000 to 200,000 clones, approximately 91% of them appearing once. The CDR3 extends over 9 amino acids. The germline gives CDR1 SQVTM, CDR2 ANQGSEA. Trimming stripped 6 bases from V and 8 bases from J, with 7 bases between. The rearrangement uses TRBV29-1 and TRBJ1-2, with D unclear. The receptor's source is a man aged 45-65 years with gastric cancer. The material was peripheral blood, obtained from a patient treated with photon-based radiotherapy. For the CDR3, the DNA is TGCAGCGTCCCCGGGGGCTACACCTTC. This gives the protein CSVPGGYTF.